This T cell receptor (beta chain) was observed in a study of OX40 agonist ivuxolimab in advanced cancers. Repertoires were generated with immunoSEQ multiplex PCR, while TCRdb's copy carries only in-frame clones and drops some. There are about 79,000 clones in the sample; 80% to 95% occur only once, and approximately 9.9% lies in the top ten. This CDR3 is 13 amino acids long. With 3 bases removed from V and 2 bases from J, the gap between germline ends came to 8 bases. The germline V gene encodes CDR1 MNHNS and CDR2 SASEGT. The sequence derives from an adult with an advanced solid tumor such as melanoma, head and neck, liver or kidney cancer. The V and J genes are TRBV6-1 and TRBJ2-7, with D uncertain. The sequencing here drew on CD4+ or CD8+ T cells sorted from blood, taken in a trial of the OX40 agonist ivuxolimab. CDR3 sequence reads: CASSEDGPYEQYF. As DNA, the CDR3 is TGTGCCAGCAGTGAGGACGGTCCCTACGAGCAGTACTTC.